A selection of T cell receptor beta chains follows, all from one sample in a study of blood T cell repertoires in COVID-19. Data came from immunoSEQ multiplex PCR; TCRdb stores just in-frame clones and leaves some out. The data show 350,000 or so clones, with roughly 90% seen just once and 3.9% held by the top ten. Sequenced sample: peripheral blood. The source is a woman aged 55-70 years with COVID-19, enrolled during active disease. Each CDR3 is given with its conserved first and last residue. D genes are given only for firm matches. A clone size is listed for some rows: how often the clone was seen (once, few, many), or a class if it is expanded.

V gene	J gene	clone size	D gene	CDR3 DNA	CDR3 protein
TRBV5-1	TRBJ1-5	NA	NA	TGCGCCAGCAGCTTGGTTCCAGGGGATAGCAATCAGCCCCAGCATTTT	CASSLVPGDSNQPQHF
TRBV5-4	TRBJ1-1	NA	TRBD1	TGTGCCAGCAGGAATTTGGACAGGGGCACTGAAGCTTTCTTT	CASRNLDRGTEAFF
TRBV7-2	TRBJ2-7	few	TRBD1	TGTGCCAGCAGCGACAGACAGGGTCGGGAGCAGTACTTC	CASSDRQGREQYF
TRBV30	TRBJ2-7	NA	TRBD1	TGTGCCTGGAGTGTCGCAGGGGGACCCTACGAGCAGTACTTC	CAWSVAGGPYEQYF
TRBV11-3	TRBJ2-3	NA	NA	TGTGCCAGCAGCTTGGAAGCGGGCGTCACAGATACGCAGTATTTT	CASSLEAGVTDTQYF
TRBV3-1/TRBV3-2	TRBJ2-5	NA	TRBD2	TGTGCCAGCAGGTTAGCGGGGGGACAAGAGACCCAGTACTTC	CASRLAGGQETQYF
TRBV9	TRBJ2-1	NA	TRBD2	TGTGCCAGCAGCGTTGCCGGCGGGGGGGCCGGGGGCAATGAGCAGTTCTTC	CASSVAGGGAGGNEQFF
TRBV18	TRBJ1-3	NA	NA	TGTGCCAGCTCAACCACAGGGTATGGAACTGGAAACACCATATATTTT	CASSTTGYGTGNTIYF
TRBV6-1	TRBJ2-5	NA	NA	TGTGCCAGCAGTAAAGGGAGCCAGTCCGTCACCTTCCAAGAGACCCAGTACTTC	CASSKGSQSVTFQETQYF
TRBV19	TRBJ2-7	once	TRBD1	TGTGCCAGCCGGGGGACAGGGAGCGTCTACGAGCAGTACTTC	CASRGTGSVYEQYF
TRBV18	TRBJ2-7	NA	TRBD1	TGTGCCAGCTCACCTTCGGGACAGGGGCGCGACGAGCAGTACTTC	CASSPSGQGRDEQYF
TRBV11-2	TRBJ2-5	NA	TRBD1	TGTGCCAGCAGCACGGACCCGGGACAGCAAGAGACCCAGTACTTC	CASSTDPGQQETQYF
TRBV7-8	TRBJ1-2	NA	TRBD1	TGTGCCAGCAGCCGACAGGGGGCTGACTATGGCTACACCTTC	CASSRQGADYGYTF
TRBV29-1	TRBJ1-2	NA	NA	TGCAGCGCCGGATCGCAGACAGGCCAATATGGCTACACCTTC	CSAGSQTGQYGYTF
TRBV14	TRBJ1-6	NA	TRBD1	TGTGCCAGCAGCCCACCGAACAGGGGACGGCATGAGAAAGGCTCCTATAATTCACCCCTCCACTTT	CASSPPNRGRHEKGSYNSPLHF
TRBV19	TRBJ1-2	NA	NA	TGTGCCAGTAGGAGCGATTATAGGCTCCCCACCTTC	CASRSDYRLPTF
TRBV5-1	TRBJ2-5	NA	NA	TGCGCCAGCAGCGTAGGAGGTGCGGGGCAAGAGACCCAGTACTTC	CASSVGGAGQETQYF
TRBV19	TRBJ1-1	NA	NA	TGTGCCAGTAGTATGCGGGGCGGAGGGACTGAAGCTTTCTTT	CASSMRGGGTEAFF
TRBV28	TRBJ1-1	NA	TRBD1	TGTGCCAGCAGCAGAACCGGACAGGGGACTCTTGAAGCTTTCTTT	CASSRTGQGTLEAFF
TRBV5-1	TRBJ1-6	NA	NA	TGCGCCAGCAGCTTCGAACAGGGAAATTCACCCCTCCACTTT	CASSFEQGNSPLHF
TRBV24-1	TRBJ2-5	NA	NA	TGTGCCACCAGTGATTCTTCTCGGCAGGGAGGAGAGACCCAGTACTTC	CATSDSSRQGGETQYF
TRBV25-1	TRBJ1-5	few	TRBD1	TGTGCCAGCAGTGAGACAGGGTATAGCAATCAGCCCCAGCATTTT	CASSETGYSNQPQHF
TRBV6-5	TRBJ1-5	NA	NA	TGTGCCAGCAGTCCTGGGGCCTATAGCAATCAGCCCCAGCATTTT	CASSPGAYSNQPQHF
TRBV5-8	TRBJ1-2	NA	NA	TGTGCCAGCAGCTTGGACAGTCCCTATGGCTACACCTTC	CASSLDSPYGYTF
TRBV27	TRBJ1-2	NA	TRBD1	TGTGCCAGCAGTTCTGCATGGGGACAGCTTTTTAACTATGGCTACACCTTC	CASSSAWGQLFNYGYTF
TRBV7-2	TRBJ2-1	NA	NA	TGTGCCAGCAGCTTAACCTGGGGAGGCAATGAGCAGTTCTTC	CASSLTWGGNEQFF
TRBV5-5	TRBJ2-1	NA	TRBD1	TGTGCCAGCAGCCCCGGGACAGGGGGCAATGAGCAGTTCTTC	CASSPGTGGNEQFF
TRBV27	TRBJ2-5	once	NA	TGTGCCAGCAGTTTGGGGATGGGGGCAGAGACCCAGTACTTC	CASSLGMGAETQYF
TRBV19	TRBJ1-4	NA	TRBD1	TGTGCCAGCCTCCGGACAGGGGCTAATGAAAAACTGTTTTTT	CASLRTGANEKLFF
TRBV9	TRBJ1-3	NA	TRBD1	TGTGCCAGCAGCGTCAGGGACAGGTCTGGAAACACCATATATTTT	CASSVRDRSGNTIYF
TRBV5-1	TRBJ2-5	NA	NA	TGCGCCAGCAGCCTTCGGACAGATCAAGAGACCCAGTACTTC	CASSLRTDQETQYF
TRBV28	TRBJ2-1	once	TRBD1	TGTGCCAGCAGCCTGATCCCGGGACAGACATACAATGAGCAGTTCTTC	CASSLIPGQTYNEQFF
TRBV11-3	TRBJ1-3	few	NA	TGTGCCAGCAGCGCCAGAGGGGGCTCTGGAAACACCATATATTTT	CASSARGGSGNTIYF
TRBV12-5	TRBJ1-5	NA	NA	TGTGCTAGTGCCACCGACATCCAGCCCCAGCATTTT	CASATDIQPQHF
TRBV28	TRBJ2-2	NA	NA	TGTGCCAGCACCTGGCCGGGAACCGGGGAGCTGTTTTTT	CASTWPGTGELFF
TRBV19	TRBJ1-1	NA	TRBD1	TGTGCCAGTAGTAAGCAGGGGGCCGGCACTGAAGCTTTCTTT	CASSKQGAGTEAFF
TRBV7-3	TRBJ1-4	once	NA	TGTGCCAGCAGCCTGAAGAGAGTGACTAATGAAAAACTGTTTTTT	CASSLKRVTNEKLFF
TRBV9	TRBJ2-4	NA	NA	TGTGCCAGCAGCGCGCCGGGAGCCAAAAACATTCAGTACTTC	CASSAPGAKNIQYF
TRBV10-3	TRBJ2-7	NA	NA	TGTGCCATCAGTGAGGAGACAACTTTGGAGCAGTACTTC	CAISEETTLEQYF
TRBV2	TRBJ1-2	NA	TRBD1	TGTGCCAGCAGTGGAGAGGGACAGCGGTCGTACTATGGCTACACCTTC	CASSGEGQRSYYGYTF